The clone carrying this TCR beta chain was seen just once. These data come from a study of OX40 agonist ivuxolimab in advanced cancers. The CDR3 loop spans 15 amino acids. CDR1 and CDR2 (germline): SNHLY, FYNNEI. Trimming removed 6 bases from V and 2 bases from J; junction bases left unmatched: 6. Using immunoSEQ multiplex PCR, the repertoire was profiled, and TCRdb retains in-frame clones only, with some absent. The table records 95,000 to 110,000 clones, 85% to 95% of them present only once. The sequencing here drew on CD4+ or CD8+ T cells sorted from blood, taken in a trial of the OX40 agonist ivuxolimab. The chain joins TRBV2 to TRBJ1-2; 10 nucleotides align to TRBD1. This receptor was identified in an adult with an advanced solid tumor such as melanoma, head and neck, liver or kidney cancer. The CDR3 reads CASSGRQGANYGYTF. The DNA of the CDR3 is TGTGCCAGCAGCGGCCGACAGGGGGCGAACTATGGCTACACCTTC.